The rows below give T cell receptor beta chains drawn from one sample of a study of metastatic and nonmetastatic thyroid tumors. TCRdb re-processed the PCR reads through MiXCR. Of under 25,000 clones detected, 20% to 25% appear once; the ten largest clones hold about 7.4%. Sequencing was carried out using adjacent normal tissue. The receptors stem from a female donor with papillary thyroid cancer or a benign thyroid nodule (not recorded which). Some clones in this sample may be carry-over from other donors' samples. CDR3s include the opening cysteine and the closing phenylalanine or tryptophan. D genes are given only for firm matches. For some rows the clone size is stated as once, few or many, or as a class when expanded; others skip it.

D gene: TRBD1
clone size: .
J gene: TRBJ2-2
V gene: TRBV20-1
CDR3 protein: CSARGTGDAGELFF
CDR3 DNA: TGCAGTGCTAGAGGGACAGGGGACGCCGGTGAGCTGTTTTTT

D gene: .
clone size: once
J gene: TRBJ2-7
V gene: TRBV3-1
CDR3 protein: CASSQVGEQYF
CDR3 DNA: TGTGCCAGCAGCCAAGTCGGCGAGCAGTACTTC

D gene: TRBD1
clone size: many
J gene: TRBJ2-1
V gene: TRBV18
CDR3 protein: CASSPRRTGGMDEQFF
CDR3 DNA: TGTGCCAGCTCACCACGGAGGACAGGGGGGATGGATGAGCAGTTCTTC

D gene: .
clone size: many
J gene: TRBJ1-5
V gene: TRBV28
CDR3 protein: CASRPILGRLRAGQPQHF
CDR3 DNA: TGTGCCAGCAGACCCATTTTGGGGAGACTAAGAGCAGGCCAGCCCCAGCATTTT

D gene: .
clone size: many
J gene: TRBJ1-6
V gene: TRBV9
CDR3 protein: CASSPSNSPLHF
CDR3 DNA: TGTGCCAGCAGCCCAAGTAATTCACCCCTCCACTTT

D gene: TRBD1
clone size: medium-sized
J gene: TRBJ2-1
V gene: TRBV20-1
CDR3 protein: CSAPGQGVPANEQFF
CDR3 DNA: TGCAGTGCCCCTGGACAGGGAGTCCCGGCAAATGAGCAGTTCTTC

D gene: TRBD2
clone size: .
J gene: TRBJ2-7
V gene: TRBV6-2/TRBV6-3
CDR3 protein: CASSYTRTSGRFGDEQYF
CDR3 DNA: TGTGCCAGCAGTTACACTAGGACTAGCGGGAGATTTGGCGACGAGCAGTACTTC

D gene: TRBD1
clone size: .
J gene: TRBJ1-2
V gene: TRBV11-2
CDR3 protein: CASSYRGSVNSGYGYTF
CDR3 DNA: TGTGCCAGCAGCTACAGGGGGAGTGTAAATAGTGGCTATGGCTACACCTTC

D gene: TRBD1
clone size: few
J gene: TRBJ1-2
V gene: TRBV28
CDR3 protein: CASSPGQGGFRYGYTF
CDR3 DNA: TGTGCCAGCAGTCCCGGACAGGGGGGATTTCGCTATGGCTACACCTTC

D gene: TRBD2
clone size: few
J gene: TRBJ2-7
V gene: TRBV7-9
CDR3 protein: CASSLTSGRAEQYF
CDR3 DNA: TGTGCCAGCAGCTTGACTAGCGGGAGGGCCGAGCAGTACTTC

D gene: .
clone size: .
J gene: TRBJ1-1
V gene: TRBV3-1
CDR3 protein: CASSQFGTEAFF
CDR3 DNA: TGTGCCAGCAGCCAATTTGGGACTGAAGCTTTCTTT

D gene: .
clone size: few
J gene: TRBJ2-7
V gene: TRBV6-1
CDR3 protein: CASTLGQSYEQYF
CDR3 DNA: TGTGCCAGCACTTTAGGACAAAGCTACGAGCAGTACTTC

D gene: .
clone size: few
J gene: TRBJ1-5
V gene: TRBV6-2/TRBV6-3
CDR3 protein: CVSSYGSDNQPQHF
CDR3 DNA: TGTGTCAGCAGTTATGGCAGCGATAATCAGCCCCAGCATTTT

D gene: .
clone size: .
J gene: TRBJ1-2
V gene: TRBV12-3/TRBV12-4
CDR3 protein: CASSLERWHGYTF
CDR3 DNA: TGTGCCAGCAGTTTAGAAAGGTGGCATGGCTACACCTTC

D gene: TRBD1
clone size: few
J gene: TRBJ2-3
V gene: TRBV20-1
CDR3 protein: CSARDAGQGEYF
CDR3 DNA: TGCAGTGCTAGAGATGCGGGACAGGGGGAGTATTTT

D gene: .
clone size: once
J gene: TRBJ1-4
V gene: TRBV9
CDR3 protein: CASSATVQEAQNEKLFF
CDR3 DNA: TGTGCCAGCAGCGCAACAGTACAGGAAGCACAAAATGAAAAACTGTTTTTT

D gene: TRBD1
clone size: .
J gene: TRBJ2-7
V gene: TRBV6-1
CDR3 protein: CASSSRDRAAYEQYF
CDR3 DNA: TGTGCCAGCAGCTCCCGGGACAGGGCCGCCTACGAGCAGTACTTC

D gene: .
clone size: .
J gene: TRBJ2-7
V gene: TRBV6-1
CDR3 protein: CASSEAYRTREQYF
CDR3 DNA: TGTGCCAGCAGTGAAGCATATCGGACACGCGAGCAGTACTTC

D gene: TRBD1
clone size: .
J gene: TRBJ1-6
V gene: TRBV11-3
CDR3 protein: CASSRQGNYNSSLHF
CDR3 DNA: TGTGCCAGCAGCCGACAGGGGAACTATAATTCATCCCTCCACTTT

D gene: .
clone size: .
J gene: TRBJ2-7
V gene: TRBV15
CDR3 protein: CATSRGTLGPGEQYF
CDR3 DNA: TGTGCCACCAGCAGAGGGACATTAGGGCCAGGGGAGCAGTACTTC

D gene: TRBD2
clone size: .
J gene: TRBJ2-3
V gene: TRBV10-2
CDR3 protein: CASSKLAGITDTQYF
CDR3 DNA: TGCGCCAGCAGTAAACTAGCGGGGATCACAGATACGCAGTATTTT

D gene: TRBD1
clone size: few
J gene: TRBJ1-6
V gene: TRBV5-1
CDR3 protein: CASSLAKGAPLHF
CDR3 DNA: TGCGCCAGCAGCTTGGCCAAGGGGGCCCCCCTCCACTTT

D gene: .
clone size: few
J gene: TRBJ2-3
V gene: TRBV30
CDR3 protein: CAWSKTGSDTDTQYF
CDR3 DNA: TGTGCCTGGAGCAAAACAGGGAGCGACACAGATACGCAGTATTTT

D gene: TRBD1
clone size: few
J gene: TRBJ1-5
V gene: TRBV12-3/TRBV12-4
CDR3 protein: CASMRTGDSNRPQHF
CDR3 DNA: TGTGCCAGCATGCGGACAGGGGATAGCAATCGGCCCCAGCATTTT

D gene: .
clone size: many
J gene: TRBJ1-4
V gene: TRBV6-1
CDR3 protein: CARRRQAWGEKLFF
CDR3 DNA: TGTGCCAGGAGACGACAGGCGTGGGGTGAAAAACTGTTTTTT

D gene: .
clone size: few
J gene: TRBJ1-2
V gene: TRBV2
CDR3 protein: CASSGSTRNYGYTF
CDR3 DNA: TGTGCCAGCAGTGGCTCTACGCGGAACTATGGCTACACCTTC

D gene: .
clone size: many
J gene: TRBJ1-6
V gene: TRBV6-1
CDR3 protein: CASKTSPGWNSPLHF
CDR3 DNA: TGTGCCAGCAAAACAAGTCCCGGGTGGAATTCACCCCTCCACTTT

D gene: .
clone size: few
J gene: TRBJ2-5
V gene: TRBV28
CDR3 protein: CASSSLIRSQETQYF
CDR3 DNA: TGTGCCAGCAGCTCTTTAATCAGGAGTCAAGAGACCCAGTACTTC

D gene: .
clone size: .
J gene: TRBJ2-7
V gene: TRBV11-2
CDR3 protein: CASSLGGYSYEQYF
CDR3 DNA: TGTGCCAGCAGCTTAGGAGGGTACTCCTACGAGCAGTACTTC

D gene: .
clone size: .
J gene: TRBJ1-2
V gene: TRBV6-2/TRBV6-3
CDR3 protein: CASRYIGLNYGYTF
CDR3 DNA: TGTGCCAGCAGGTACATTGGACTTAACTATGGCTACACCTTC

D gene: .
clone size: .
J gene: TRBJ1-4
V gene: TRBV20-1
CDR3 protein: CRARGGGRGKLFF
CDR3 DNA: TGCAGGGCCCGTGGGGGCGGCCGTGGAAAACTGTTTTTT

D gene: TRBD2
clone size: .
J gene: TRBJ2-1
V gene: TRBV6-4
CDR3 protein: CASSRLASSSYNEQFF
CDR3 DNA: TGTGCCAGCAGCAGACTAGCGTCAAGCTCCTACAATGAGCAGTTCTTC

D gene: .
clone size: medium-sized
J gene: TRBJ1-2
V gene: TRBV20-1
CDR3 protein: CSAVTGYYGYTF
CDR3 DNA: TGCAGTGCTGTGACAGGTTATTATGGCTACACCTTC

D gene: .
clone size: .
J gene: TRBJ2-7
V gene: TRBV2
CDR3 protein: CASSEAYPYEQYF
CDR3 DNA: TGTGCCAGCAGTGAGGCGTATCCCTACGAGCAGTACTTC

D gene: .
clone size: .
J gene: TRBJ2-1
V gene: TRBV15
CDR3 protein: CATSRDRGSSYNEQFF
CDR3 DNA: TGTGCCACCAGCAGAGATCGAGGGAGCTCCTACAATGAGCAGTTCTTC

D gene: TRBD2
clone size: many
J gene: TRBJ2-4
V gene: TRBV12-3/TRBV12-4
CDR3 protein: CASSGGGDGAAKNIQYF
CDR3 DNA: TGTGCCAGCAGTGGGGGGGGAGACGGCGCGGCCAAAAACATTCAGTACTTC

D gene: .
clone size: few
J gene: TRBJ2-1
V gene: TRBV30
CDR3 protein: CAWSEGSVWALNEQFF
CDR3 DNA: TGTGCCTGGAGTGAAGGTAGCGTCTGGGCTCTCAATGAGCAGTTCTTC

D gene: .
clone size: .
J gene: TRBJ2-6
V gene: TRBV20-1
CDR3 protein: CSARVFSSVANVLAF
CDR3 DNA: TGCAGTGCTAGAGTGTTTAGCTCTGTGGCCAACGTCCTGGCTTTC

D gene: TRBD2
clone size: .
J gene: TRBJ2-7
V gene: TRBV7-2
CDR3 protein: CASSTRTSGAYEQYF
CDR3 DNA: TGTGCCAGCAGCACACGGACTAGCGGGGCCTACGAGCAGTACTTC